This TCR beta chain was obtained from a study of regulatory T cells in long-lasting Graves disease. Notes on the study in general: TRBV28, TRBJ1-2 and TRBJ2-5 were segments that persistent disease favored. Persistent patients shared more public clonotypes (2,741) than newly diagnosed patients (about 1,000).

CDR3-region Arm-PCR and iRepertoire HTBI primers produced the TCR beta libraries. Authors' processing steps: Spanning all samples, the identified segments comprised about 62 TRBV and approximately 14 TRBJ. TCRdb re-derived calls from the multiplex PCR reads in MiXCR, one entry per CDR3 protein. The V and J calls here are based on TCRdb, not the publication. The repertoire holds hundreds of thousands of distinct CDR3 sequences, with 25% to 35% as singletons. V dropped 8 bases and J dropped 1 base, with 17 bases sitting between them. CDR3 size: 15 residues. Germline assignment: CDR1 LNHDA and CDR2 SQIVND (reference sequence). Time point: persistent/refractory GD, antithyroid drugs over 5 years with positive TRAb. The TCR library was made from RNA that had been extracted from PBMCs in TRIzol. EDTA tubes were used for drawing around 9 milliliters of peripheral blood. On this clonotype: What it binds is not known.

Sequences were derived from peripheral blood mononuclear cells (PBMCs), sampled when the disease was refractory, from a patient treated with antithyroid drugs. The rearrangement uses TRBV19 and TRBJ1-1; no clear D gene. This receptor was taken from a female donor with Graves disease. CDR3 DNA: TGTGCCAGTCGGTCCCGGACCGCTCCGAACACTGAAGCTTTCTTT. Amino acid sequence: CASRSRTAPNTEAFF. Together with reference TRBV19 and TRBJ1-1, the CDR3 gives the full variable domain: DGGITQSPKYLFRKEGQNVTLSCEQNLNHDAMYWYRQDPGQGLRLIYYSQIVNDFQKGDIAEGYSVSREKKESFPLTVTSAQKNPTAFYLCASRSRTAPNTEAFFGQGTRLTVV.